This T cell receptor beta chain was captured in a study of CD4 T cells in relation to SARS-CoV-2 and coronaviruses. Germline V lookup: CDR1 SGHTA, CDR2 FQGTGA. The CDR3 runs 16 residues. The V and J ends lost 5 bases and 1 base, in that order; junction bases with no gene match: 8. General study findings and limits: Crossreactive clones expanded significantly less to SARS-CoV-2 than monoreactive clones. Pre-pandemic and post-infection samples never came from the same donor.

Clones were sequenced by immunoSEQ multiplex PCR, and TCRdb holds only the in-frame ones, with some missing. The table has 20,000 to 25,000 clones, around 76% seen once; the top ten hold around 16%. The unexposed donors gave CD4+ T cells in about 2011-2019, prior to COVID-19. CD4+ T cells were isolated from the cells after around 11 days of culture. In regard to this clone: Its target is unknown.

Sequences were obtained from CD4+ T cells from PBMCs, cultured in vitro. The chain is built from TRBV7-3 and TRBJ2-3; the match to TRBD2 covers 8 bases. The sequence came from a human donor in good health. DNA for the CDR3: TGTGCCAGCAGCACCCAGGGACTAGGAGGCACAGATACGCAGTATTTT. It is translated as CASSTQGLGGTDTQYF.